This TCR beta chain was identified in a study of vaccination and CD4 T cells after COVID-19 (dated 2022 in TCRdb). Background on the whole study: The convalescent cohort comprised six males and four females, including two Hispanic individuals, seven Caucasians, two Asians and one multiracial person. Each participant got two doses of either the Pfizer-BioNTech BNT162b2 vaccine (n=8) or the Moderna mRNA-1273 vaccine (n=2). Post-COVID blood samples were collected from convalescent patients a median of about 92 days after diagnosis, with a range of about 30 to 161 days. Post-vaccine blood samples were collected a median of approximately 68 days after the second vaccine dose, ranging from roughly 14 to 241 days. Culture stimuli were overlapping spike peptide pools from SARS-CoV-2 and from the common cold coronaviruses HCoV-NL63, HCoV-OC43 and HCoV-229E. As controls, cultures received a CEFX viral epitope pool (the positive control), an HIV-1 Nef peptide pool (the negative control), or no peptide at all. The spike-specific CD4+ TCR repertoire was compared before and after mRNA vaccination in under 11 COVID-19 convalescent patients and a handful of infection-naive healthy vaccine recipients. What the work shows at the level of the full study, not this receptor alone: An increase in the median number of SARS-CoV-2-reactive clonotypes from approximately 20 after infection to roughly 36 after vaccination was observed, but the change was not found to be significant. Only a relatively small number of convalescent patients were included in the study, and early timepoints following natural infection were not analyzed. Of the vaccine-specific clones in convalescent patients, 304 of 307, or nearly all, reacted only to SARS-CoV-2 spike and did not cross-react with common cold coronaviruses. In convalescent patients, a median about 90% of post-vaccine SARS-CoV-2-reactive clones were detected only after vaccination, and vaccine-specific priming was suggested by this finding.

Per the publication, the treatment or condition label means: approximately nine-day PBMC culture with coronavirus spike peptide pools or control peptides (ViraFEST assay). To expand antigen-specific T cells with peptide pools and then pick out the expanded clonotypes through TCR sequencing, the study relied on the ViraFEST assay. Negative nucleocapsid antibody tests before and after vaccination confirmed that the healthy vaccine recipients had no prior SARS-CoV-2 infection. Each well held about 1.8 million PBMCs cultured with about 9.8 ug/ml peptide pools in IMDM containing approximately 4.8% human AB serum and 8 to 10 IU/ml IL-2. Half of the culture medium was replaced with fresh IL-2-containing medium on days 3 and 7. Once the cells had been in culture for 10 days, the EasySep CD4+ T cell isolation kit was used to isolate CD4+ T cells by negative selection. Ficoll-Paque Plus gradient centrifugation was used to isolate PBMCs from whole blood, and the isolated PBMCs were then either used fresh or cryopreserved at -140C. Each culture condition was generally run in triplicate wells.

Including the terminal cysteine and phenylalanine, the CDR3 comprises 17 residues. Only the CDR3 DNA stays, 51 bases, in frame from base 1. V is shortened by 1 base, J by 0 bases, and the region joining them spans 10 bases. CDR1 and CDR2, looked up from the germline V gene (reference sequence), are LNHDA and SQIVND. Libraries came from PCR. At the Johns Hopkins FTIC core, DNA from the cultured CD4+ T cells underwent TCR sequencing with the Oncomine TCR Beta short-read assay. The QIAamp micro DNA kit was used to extract genomic DNA from the cultured CD4+ T cells. Oncomine TCR Beta libraries from cultured CD4+ T cells were pooled with unique dual indexes and sequenced on an Illumina iSeq 100. Regarding the original processing steps: Non-productive sequences were removed, and CDR3s that did not start with C, did not end with F or W, or were shorter than 7 amino acids were discarded. The MANAFEST web application identified antigen-specific clonotypes by comparing peptide-stimulated wells against reference wells and other culture wells. To be called positive, a clone needed an FDR below 0.05, an odds ratio above 5, and a productive frequency above 0.1% in at least two of three replicate wells. A clonotype was classed as cross-reactive if the clonotype showed significant expansion both in SARS-CoV-2 spike wells and in at least one common cold coronavirus spike condition. Levenshtein distances (stringdist) and unrooted phylogenetic trees (ape) in R version 3.6.1 were used to assess CDR3 homology. TCRdb handled the public reads itself, with Q25 trimming in fastp and clone calling in MiXCR, and kept productive beta chains. Under each unique CDR3 protein, matching rows form one entry showing the most common genes and DNA. The V and J calls, along with clone size, are taken from TCRdb and not from the paper's own processing. Counted in this sample were about 20,000 distinct CDR3 sequences; roughly 40% of them appeared once. Roughly 18% of the sample belongs to the ten largest clones.

The count of this clonotype is one. This receptor's antigen is unknown. One base away there is no much larger clone; base qualities are not given. One read alone provides weak support. The receptor comes from a human donor who received a COVID-19 vaccine. The input for sequencing was CD4+ T cells from blood, cultured in vitro, taken before SARS-CoV-2 vaccination. In this chain, TRBV19 is recombined with TRBJ2-6, and TRBD1 may be the D gene, going by 5 matching bases. CDR3 region: CASSIARQSSGANVLTF. The bases read TGTGCCAGTAGTATAGCCCGACAGAGCTCTGGGGCCAACGTCCTGACTTTC.